This entry is about one T cell receptor (beta chain). Its antigen is currently not known. No qualities accompany the bases; no much larger clone lies one base away. The CDR3 runs 15 residues from the cysteine to the phenylalanine. The only DNA kept is the CDR3, 45 bases in frame from the first base. V gives up 5 bases and J gives up 1 base, and the segment between their germline ends measures 15 bases. From a lookup of the germline V gene, CDR1 and CDR2 are KGHSH and LQKENI. This sample stems from a study of PD-L1 blockade in urothelial cancer (dated by TCRdb to about 2017). Regarding the study in general: Every patient began therapy in about 2014 and was given atezolizumab 1,200 mg intravenously every 3 weeks. About 90% of the 29 patients were identified as males with urothelial cancer of bladder origin, and a prior smoking history was reported by 18 of 29 patients. An ECOG performance status of 0 or 1 was recorded for the patients, and 0 to 3 prior chemotherapy regimens had been received by the patients. Blood samples were analyzed at 3 weeks after treatment start (second dose) and at 6 weeks after treatment start. A median of about 140,000 T cells and fewer than 85,000 unique TCRs was obtained from blood samples, and a median clonality of around 0.08 was observed. Somatic, immune and clinical correlates of response to PD-L1 blockade with atezolizumab in urothelial cancer were the focus of an exploratory multi-omic analysis. Pretreatment tumor samples, along with matched peripheral blood serially collected before and after atezolizumab treatment, were subjected to TCR sequencing. Progression-free survival longer than 6 months counted as durable clinical benefit, and TCR features were additionally tested against both progression-free and overall survival. In the same patients, whole exome sequencing and RNA sequencing of pretreatment tumors were performed in addition to TCR sequencing. Roughly 10 patients reached durable clinical benefit, while some 19 patients did not. Pretreatment blood TCR-seq was available for nearly 30 patients, at least one posttreatment blood collection was obtained for about 25 patients, and tumor TCR-seq was available for about 25 patients.

The sample's time point, from its label and the paper: pretreatment peripheral blood. The cohort included roughly 30 patients with locally advanced or metastatic urothelial carcinoma who were treated at Memorial Sloan Kettering on a trial protocol. Peripheral blood mononuclear cells were collected pretreatment and during treatment, at between 1 and 8 total time points per patient. The Qiagen DNeasy Blood extraction kit was used to purify genomic DNA from total PBMCs and tumor samples. Collected pretreatment and during treatment, PBMCs were isolated and stored as previously described. The investigation overall reported the following: Small sample size (n ≈ 27) and many exploratory analyses mean the results are intended to be hypothesis-generating. A pretreatment peripheral blood TCR clonality below the median was linked to improved progression-free and overall survival. Among patients with durable benefit, tumor-associated TCR clones showed greater expansion in peripheral blood 3 weeks after treatment started (n of about 21, p = 0.022).

Each PCR received spiked-in synthetic TCR analog templates so that absolute template abundance could be estimated from read counts. Using the immunoSEQ assay, TCRbeta CDR3 regions were amplified from genomic DNA with bias-controlled V and J gene primers. Sequencing of rearranged TCRbeta segments was performed at approximately 20X coverage. The study's own analysis went as follows. Clustering was used to correct sequencing errors, and CDR3s were annotated against IMGT to assign V, D and J genes. Downstream analyses used only productive TCRbeta rearrangements and left out out-of-frame or stop-codon sequences. Clonality was computed as one minus Shannon entropy normalized by the log of the number of unique productive sequences. Clones differing between time points or between blood and tumor were identified using Fisher's exact test with Benjamini-Hochberg correction, with an adjusted p below 0.01 applied as the threshold. The table comes from immuneACCESS by way of TCRdb, which keeps in-frame sequences with V and J called. Part of the clones is missing from these tables; in studies checked, under half for an unresolved V gene and the rest for unknown reasons. That table furnishes V, J and clone size, whereas the DNA furnished D and trimming. This sample has 50,000 to 65,000 clones in its table, and 81% of those were observed once. The leading ten clones occupy 2.5% to 3.5% of the sample.

The TCR sequence derives from a man between 65 and 80 years old with urothelial cancer. This sequence uses TRBV18 and TRBJ2-7, with the D gene not confidently named. The sequencing here drew on PBMCs, taken around atezolizumab (anti-PD-L1) treatment. The nucleotide sequence is given as TGTGCCAGCTCAGAGGCTATCGGAAAATCCTACGAGCAGTACTTC. It encodes CASSEAIGKSYEQYF.